These 28 T cell receptor gamma chains were all obtained from the same sample, sequenced in a study of Vδ1+ human thymocytes. Study-wide results and caveats: In the thymus, TRG and TRD repertoires looked highly polyclonal with Gaussian CDR3 lengths.

Extracted RNA was reverse transcribed into cDNA. CDR3 amplicons came from multiplex PCR with pooled V-gene forward and constant-region reverse primers. TCRdb redid the clone calls on the multiplex PCR reads with CATT. Of more than 9,000 gamma-chain clones listed, roughly 45% are singletons. The antigens these receptors bind are not known. The sequenced sample consisted of Vdelta1+ gamma-delta thymocytes from the thymus. The subset denotes: FACS-sorted CD3+ TCRalphabeta- TCRVdelta1+ TCRVdelta2- thymocytes. Receptors originate from a boy in the first two years of life who had congenital heart surgery.

The chain recombines TRGV9 with TRGJ1 or TRGJ2. The J gene, absent from TCRdb, was called here by matching the DNA to germline. Germline V gene lookup returns CDR1 GITISATS and CDR2 ISYDGTV (reference sequence). The V gene end was trimmed by 2 bases and the J gene end by 6 bases; junction bases not matched to a gene: 10. The CDR3 extends over 14 amino acids. Written as DNA, the CDR3 is TGTGCCTTGTGGGAGGATCGGGGGTGTTATAAGAAACTCTTT. Amino acid sequence: CALWEDRGCYKKLF.

The chain combines TRGV3 with TRGJ1 or TRGJ2. Matching the DNA to germline supplied the J gene, which TCRdb does not give. The V gene's germline CDR1 is VTNTFY and CDR2 YDVSTARD (reference sequence). V trimming: 3 bases; J trimming: 7 bases; junction bases outside the gene matches: 9. The CDR3 is made up of 13 amino acids. This CDR3 is CATWDGPYYKKLF. CDR3 nucleotides: TGTGCCACCTGGGACGGGCCTTACTATAAGAAACTCTTT.

This clone was found a few times. J is TRGJ1 or TRGJ2 and V is TRGV4. CDR3 length: 15 amino acids. V lost 0 bases to trimming and J lost 3 bases; unmatched junction nucleotides: 8. Germline V gene sequence: CDR1 EGSTGY, CDR2 YDSYTSSV. The CDR3 protein is CATWDGPRVYYKKLF. Written as DNA, the CDR3 is TGTGCCACCTGGGATGGGCCGAGGGTTTATTATAAGAAACTCTTT.

This clone was recorded a few times. This CDR3 is also generated by other DNA sequences in the sample. V is TRGV9 and J is TRGJ1 or TRGJ2. The CDR3 contains 11 residues. With 5 bases clipped from V and 7 bases from J, the junction kept 5 bases outside the gene matches. Germline V CDR1 and CDR2: GITISATS, ISYDGTV (reference sequence). Here the CDR3 reads CALWVRYKKLF. The CDR3 nucleotides are TGTGCCTTGTGGGTACGGTATAAGAAACTCTTT.

J is TRGJP2 and V is TRGV4. TCRdb supplies no J gene; here it was assigned by aligning the nucleotide sequence to germline. Trimming cost V 5 bases and J 2 bases; bases outside gene matches: 5. The CDR3 has 14 amino acids. Germline assignment: CDR1 EGSTGY and CDR2 YDSYTSSV. The CDR3 here is CATWVSSSDWIKTF. The DNA of the CDR3 is TGTGCCACCTGGGTCTCAAGTAGTGATTGGATCAAGACGTTT.

The chain couples TRGV5 to TRGJP1. As TCRdb names no J gene, one was assigned here on the basis of a DNA match to germline. V lost 0 bases to trimming and J lost 1 base; unmatched junction nucleotides: 5. Per the germline V gene, CDR1 is VINAFY and CDR2 is YDVSNSKD. This CDR3 has 16 residues. The DNA of the CDR3 is TGTGCCACCTGGGACAGGCCCTCTACCACTGGTTGGTTCAAGATATTT. Protein: CATWDRPSTTGWFKIF.

The V call is TRGV8, the J call TRGJP2. Germline-derived CDR1 and CDR2 are VENAVY and YDSYNSRV. The trim removed 1 base at V and 3 bases at J, leaving 5 bases unmatched. The CDR3 spans 15 residues. The CDR3 DNA reads TGTGCCACCTGGGATAGAGTAGGTAGTGATTGGATCAAGACGTTT. Its protein is CATWDRVGSDWIKTF.

The chain combines TRGV4 with TRGJP1. Because TCRdb records no J gene, it was assigned here through a match of the DNA to germline. From germline, CDR1 is EGSTGY and CDR2 YDSYTSSV. The CDR3 length is 16 residues. V dropped 4 bases and J dropped 3; count of bases not matched to a gene: 11. In DNA form, the CDR3 reads TGTGCCACCTGGGACAGGCCTGGGGCCACTGGTTGGTTCAAGATATTT. Protein sequence: CATWDRPGATGWFKIF.

The rearrangement links TRGV5 to TRGJ1 or TRGJ2. No J gene was available from TCRdb, and it was assigned here by a germline match of the DNA. The V gene end was trimmed by 0 bases and the J gene end by 2 bases; junction bases not matched to a gene: 19. The CDR3 length is 19 residues. Germline V gives CDR1 VINAFY, CDR2 YDVSNSKD. CDR3 sequence (DNA): TGTGCCACCTGGGACAGGCTAAAGGGCAGAGAGTTTGATTATTATAAGAAACTCTTT. This gives the protein CATWDRLKGREFDYYKKLF.

The genes are TRGV3 and TRGJ1 or TRGJ2. TCRdb records no J gene; here it was assigned by comparing the DNA to germline. The length of the CDR3 is 13 residues. Germline CDR1 is VTNTFY and CDR2 is YDVSTARD (reference sequence). V trimming: 5 bases; J trimming: 3 bases; junction bases outside the gene matches: 7. CDR3 amino acids: CATWAAIYYKKLF. In DNA form, the CDR3 reads TGTGCCACCTGGGCCGCCATTTATTATAAGAAACTCTTT.

The V call is TRGV9, the J call TRGJP. The CDR3 totals 13 residues. The germline V gene has CDR1 GITISATS and CDR2 ISYDGTV (reference sequence). With 6 bases clipped from V and 10 bases from J, the junction kept 3 bases outside the gene matches. CDR3 sequence: CALWCLGKKIKVF. CDR3 coding DNA: TGTGCCTTGTGGTGTTTGGGCAAAAAAATCAAGGTATTT.

This clone was counted between two and nine times. This chain uses TRGV3 with TRGJP2. With V trimmed by 12 bases and J by 7 bases, 5 bases remained unmatched. Germline V gene lookup returns CDR1 VTNTFY and CDR2 YDVSTARD (reference sequence). The CDR3 contains 10 residues. CDR3 loop: CAPVDWIKTF. Written as DNA, the CDR3 is TGTGCCCCTGTTGATTGGATCAAGACGTTT.

This clone has just a few counts. This may be a read error, as it is one base from a much larger clone. The chain carries TRGV3 and TRGJ1 or TRGJ2. TCRdb does not report a J gene; here it was assigned by matching the DNA to germline references. V lost 0 bases, J lost 1 base, and 3 bases stayed unmatched. The CDR3 has 14 residues. Per germline, CDR1 VTNTFY and CDR2 YDVSTARD (reference sequence). CDR3 sequence reads: CATWDRPNYYKKLF. For the CDR3, the DNA is TGTGCCACCTGGGACAGGCCCAATTATTATAAGAAACTCTTT.

No J gene call was made, and the V gene is TRGV9. This CDR3 region has 12 residues. The germline gives CDR1 GITISATS, CDR2 ISYDGTV (reference sequence). The CDR3 protein is CALWEVGFKKLF. The CDR3 nucleotides are TGTGCCTTGTGGGAGGTGGGTTTTAAAAAACTTTTT.

This clone appeared a few times. One junction end does not reproduce the germline sequence, and a read error may be involved. The V gene is TRGV3, the J gene TRGJ1 or TRGJ2. The CDR3 sequence is 13 residues long. CDR1 VTNTFY and CDR2 YDVSTARD come from the germline V gene (reference sequence). The CDR3 loop is CATWDLDYYNKIF. DNA for the CDR3: TGTGCCACCTGGGACTTGGATTATTATAACAAAATATTT.

This clone was seen only a few times. The chain links TRGV5 to TRGJ1 or TRGJ2. TCRdb offers no J gene call, so here the DNA was matched to germline to obtain one. The CDR3 has 12 residues. Germline V CDR1 and CDR2: VINAFY, YDVSNSKD. The junction had 9 bases not matched to a gene; V was cut back by 3 bases and J by 10 bases. The CDR3 nucleotides read TGTGCCACCTGGGACCGGACTAGGAAGAAACTCTTT. Residues: CATWDRTRKKLF.

The chain joins TRGV3 to TRGJP1. The J gene is not listed in TCRdb, so it was assigned here from a DNA match to germline. This CDR3 region has 13 residues. CDR1 and CDR2 (germline): VTNTFY, YDVSTARD (reference sequence). With 4 bases clipped from V and 4 bases from J, the junction kept 3 bases outside the gene matches. CDR3 in amino acids: CATWEITGWFKIF. The CDR3 DNA reads as TGTGCCACCTGGGAAATCACTGGTTGGTTCAAGATATTT.

The chain couples TRGV5 to TRGJ1 or TRGJ2. Germline lookup yields CDR1 VINAFY and CDR2 YDVSNSKD. The CDR3 consists of 12 residues. With 0 bases clipped from V and 10 bases from J, the junction kept 6 bases outside the gene matches. The CDR3, as DNA: TGTGCCACCTGGGACAGGCAAGTAAAGAAACTCTTT. This codes for CATWDRQVKKLF.

This clone was counted a few times. The chain joins TRGV5P to TRGJP2. TRGV5P is described as a pseudogene. The CDR3 runs 13 residues. The CDR3 coding sequence is TGTGCCACCTGGGGCCGTAGTGATTGGATCAAGACGTTT. Translated: CATWGRSDWIKTF.

This clone was counted only a few times. The chain uses TRGV5 and TRGJ1 or TRGJ2. J gave up 8 bases and V 0 bases, and 10 bases lay outside the gene matches. From germline, CDR1 is VINAFY and CDR2 YDVSNSKD. The CDR3 is 14 amino acids. CDR3 loop: CATWDRPHDHKKLF. CDR3 coding DNA: TGTGCCACCTGGGACAGGCCTCATGATCATAAGAAACTCTTT.

The gene calls are TRGV8 and TRGJP1. TCRdb lists no J gene, so it was determined here by aligning the DNA to germline. This CDR3 has 13 amino acids. Losses at the gene ends were 3 bases for V and 6 bases for J; bases not matched to a gene: 4. Germline V lookup: CDR1 VENAVY, CDR2 YDSYNSRV. This chain's CDR3 is CATWDYSGWFKIF. The CDR3 DNA sequence: TGTGCCACCTGGGATTATTCTGGTTGGTTCAAGATATTT.

This clone was counted a few times. An end of the junction differs from the germline gene, which may be a read error. The rearrangement uses TRGV9 and TRGJ1 or TRGJ2. Germline V lookup: CDR1 GITISATS, CDR2 ISYDGTV (reference sequence). The CDR3 runs 12 residues. This chain's CDR3 is CALGEGSAKKLF. The CDR3 DNA sequence: TGTGCCTTGGGGGAGGGCTCGGCGAAGAAACTCTTT.

The rearrangement uses TRGV5 and TRGJ1 or TRGJ2. The J gene, not given by TCRdb, was assigned here from a germline match of the nucleotide sequence. In germline, CDR1 is VINAFY, CDR2 YDVSNSKD. V shed 0 bases, J shed 9 bases, and the junction held 11 bases outside the gene matches. CDR3 length: 14 amino acids. As DNA, the CDR3 is TGTGCCACCTGGGACAGGCATCGCACCCCTAAGAAACTCTTT. It encodes CATWDRHRTPKKLF.

The chain joins TRGV9 to TRGJ1 or TRGJ2. The J gene is not listed in TCRdb, so it was assigned here from a DNA match to germline. The CDR3 runs to 16 residues. V shed 3 bases, J shed 0 bases, and the junction held 11 bases outside the gene matches. Germline V gene data show CDR1 as GITISATS and CDR2 as ISYDGTV (reference sequence). The CDR3, as DNA: TGTGCCTTGTGGGAGTGGCCCCCCCTGAATTATTATAAGAAACTCTTT. Translation: CALWEWPPLNYYKKLF.

This clone was detected only once. No V gene was called, and the J gene is TRGJ1 or TRGJ2. This CDR3 region has 13 residues. In DNA form, the CDR3 reads TGTGCCACCTGGTTTTGGGCGGGGAATAAGAAACTCTTT. Its protein product is CATWFWAGNKKLF.

This sequence joins TRGV4 and TRGJ1 or TRGJ2. No J gene is reported in TCRdb; it was inferred here by comparing the DNA with germline. Germline values: CDR1 EGSTGY, CDR2 YDSYTSSV. The CDR3 runs 11 residues. Germline trimming cut 1 base from V and 8 bases from J; bases unmatched to any gene: 2. The CDR3 nucleotides read TGTGCCACCTGGGATGGCGATAAGAAACTCTTT. Translated, it gives CATWDGDKKLF.

The chain links TRGV3 to TRGJ1 or TRGJ2. V lost 3 bases and J lost 6; bases outside the gene matches: 8. Germline CDR1 and CDR2: VTNTFY and YDVSTARD (reference sequence). The CDR3 spans 13 residues. In nucleotides, the CDR3 is TGTGCCACCTGGGACGGGCCCCGTTATAAGAAACTCTTT. Translating gives CATWDGPRYKKLF.

This clone was detected once. V gene TRGV8 combines with J gene TRGJ1 or TRGJ2. Matching the DNA to germline supplied the J gene, which TCRdb does not give. V trimming: 3 bases; J trimming: 8 bases; junction bases outside the gene matches: 4. Germline CDR1 is VENAVY and CDR2 is YDSYNSRV. The CDR3 is 11 residues long. The chain's CDR3 is CATWDVNKKLF. DNA for the CDR3: TGTGCCACCTGGGATGTAAATAAGAAACTCTTT.